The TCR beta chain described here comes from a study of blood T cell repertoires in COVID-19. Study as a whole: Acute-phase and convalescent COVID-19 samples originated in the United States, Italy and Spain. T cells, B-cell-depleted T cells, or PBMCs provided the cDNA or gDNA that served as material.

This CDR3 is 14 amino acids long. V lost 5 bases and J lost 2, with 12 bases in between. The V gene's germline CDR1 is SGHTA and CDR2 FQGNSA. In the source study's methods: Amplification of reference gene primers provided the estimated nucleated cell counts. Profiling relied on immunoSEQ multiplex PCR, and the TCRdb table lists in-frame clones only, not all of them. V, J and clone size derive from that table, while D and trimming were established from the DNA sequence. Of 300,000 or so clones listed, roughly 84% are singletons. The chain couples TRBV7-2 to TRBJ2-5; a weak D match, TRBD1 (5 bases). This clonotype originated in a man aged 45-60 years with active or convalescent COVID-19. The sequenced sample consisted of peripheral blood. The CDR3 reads CASSPTWTQETQYF. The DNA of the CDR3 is TGTGCCAGCAGCCCAACCTGGACACAAGAGACCCAGTACTTC.